The text below deals with one T cell receptor (beta chain). These data originate in a study of blood T cell repertoires in COVID-19. In the study overall: Sites in the United States, Italy and Spain provided acute and convalescent COVID-19 samples. The cDNA or gDNA used as material had been derived from T cells, B-cell-depleted T cells, or PBMCs.

As processed by the authors: From reference gene primer amplification, estimates of nucleated cell counts were derived. Profiling relied on immunoSEQ multiplex PCR, and the TCRdb table lists in-frame clones only, not all of them. The V and J calls and the clone size are those of that table, but D and trimming were determined from the DNA. The data contain about 160,000 clones, under 90% of them singletons. This TCR was sampled from a woman older than 75 with active or convalescent COVID-19. The sample consisted of peripheral blood.

The CDR3 DNA is TGTGCCAGCAGGACGGGACTCCAGTACTTC. Translating gives CASRTGLQYF. The chain recombines TRBV2 with TRBJ2-4, with D possibly matching TRBD2 (6 bases). With 6 bases removed from V and 13 bases from J, the gap between germline ends came to 10 bases. This CDR3 spans 10 amino acids. Germline CDR1 SNHLY, CDR2 FYNNEI.